Below are 32 T cell receptor beta chains sequenced from a single sample in a study of cytomegalovirus exposure and HLA in healthy donors. The PCR was carried out with 60 Vbeta primers and 13 Jbeta primers. Method: immunoSEQ multiplex PCR; TCRdb's copy keeps in-frame clones and lacks some. In the table there are some 160,000 clones, approximately 81% of which are singletons. Sequenced sample: PBMCs. The receptors here all came from a man in his fifties or sixties in good health and CMV-seropositive.

The genes are TRBV5-4 and TRBJ1-2; D possibly corresponds to TRBD1 (5 bases). V dropped 4 bases and J dropped 8 bases, with 21 bases sitting between them. Per the germline V gene, CDR1 is SGHNT and CDR2 is YYREEE (reference sequence). The CDR3 consists of 15 residues. The CDR3 DNA is TGTGCCAGCAGCCCGGGGGTCCAGGCCTCACGGGGCTACACCTTC. Translating it yields CASSPGVQASRGYTF.

The chain links TRBV28 to TRBJ2-7; TRBD1 might be the D (8 bases). V was cut by 10 bases and J by 1 base, with 14 bases left in between. There are 13 residues in the CDR3. The germline V gene encodes CDR1 MDHEN and CDR2 SYDVKM. The CDR3: CATGQGGSYEQYF. As DNA, the CDR3 is TGTGCCACAGGACAGGGAGGGTCCTACGAGCAGTACTTC.

This chain links TRBV5-6 with TRBJ2-5, with TRBD1 identical over 9 bases. This CDR3 is 15 amino acids long. With 4 bases clipped from V and 4 bases from J, the junction kept 8 bases outside the gene matches. Looked up from germline, CDR1 is SGHDT and CDR2 is YYEEEE. CDR3 sequence reads: CASSGPGQGRETQYF. The CDR3 DNA reads as TGTGCCAGCAGCGGACCGGGACAGGGTCGAGAGACCCAGTACTTC.

The table lists this clone with a few counts. The rearrangement links TRBV30 to TRBJ1-4, with D tentatively TRBD1 (6 bases). Between the trimmed V and J ends, which lost 2 bases and 7 bases, there was a span of 14 bases. Germline lookup yields CDR1 GTSNPN and CDR2 SVGIG (reference sequence). The CDR3 runs 14 residues. CDR3 in amino acids: CAWSQPGDVEKLFF. The CDR3 DNA reads as TGTGCCTGGAGTCAGCCAGGGGACGTTGAAAAACTGTTTTTT.

This clone was recorded once. J is TRBJ1-2 and V is TRBV7-9; D possibly corresponds to TRBD1 (5 bases). Germline CDR1 SEHNR, CDR2 FQNEAQ (reference sequence). V lost 5 bases and J lost 2, with 9 bases in between. This CDR3 contains 13 residues. CDR3 loop: CASSRGGNYGYTF. CDR3 nucleotides: TGTGCCAGCAGCCGGGGGGGGAACTATGGCTACACCTTC. Full variable domain (outside the CDR3, taken from reference TRBV7-9 and TRBJ1-2): DTGVSQNPRHKITKRGQNVTFRCDPISEHNRLYWYRQTLGQGPEFLTYFQNEAQLEKSRLLSDRFSAERPKGSFSTLEIQRTEQGDSAMYLCASSRGGNYGYTFGSGTRLTVV.

This clone has just one count. This chain uses TRBV28 with TRBJ1-2; D not resolved. Per the germline V gene, CDR1 is MDHEN and CDR2 is SYDVKM. This CDR3 is built from 12 residues. V was cut by 3 bases and J by 4 bases, with 6 bases left in between. The CDR3 DNA reads as TGTGCCAGCAGTTTCGAAGCCTATGGCTACACCTTC. Its translation: CASSFEAYGYTF.

The chain combines TRBV7-2 with TRBJ2-7; 11 bases match TRBD2. The CDR3 sequence is 17 residues long. CDR1 is SGHTA, CDR2 FQGNSA, per germline. J was trimmed by 7 bases and V by 2 bases; bases with no gene match: 13. CDR3 amino acids: CASSLPPRASGRFEQYF. CDR3 in DNA: TGTGCCAGCAGCTTACCACCCAGGGCTAGCGGGAGGTTTGAGCAGTACTTC.

This chain links TRBV7-3 with TRBJ1-1, with D hard to call. V was clipped by 5 bases and J by 0 bases, with 7 bases between them. Germline V CDR1 and CDR2: SGHTA, FQGTGA. CDR3 size: 13 residues. Written as DNA, the CDR3 is TGTGCCAGCAGCCGCAACATGAACACTGAAGCTTTCTTT. This translates into CASSRNMNTEAFF.

This clone showed up just once. The J gene is TRBJ1-1, the V gene TRBV2, with D possibly matching TRBD1 (6 bases). Trimming stripped 4 bases from V and 0 bases from J, with 12 bases between. Germline V lookup: CDR1 SNHLY, CDR2 FYNNEI. The CDR3 extends over 15 amino acids. CDR3 DNA: TGTGCCAGCAGTGCCCAGGGGCAAGTGAACACTGAAGCTTTCTTT. This gives the protein CASSAQGQVNTEAFF.

There are a few counts of this clone. The J gene is TRBJ1-2, the V gene TRBV28, with D maybe TRBD1 (6 bases). CDR1 and CDR2 (germline): MDHEN, SYDVKM. CDR3 size: 11 residues. V lost 6 bases, J lost 5 bases, and 7 bases lay in between. CDR3 bases: TGTGCCAGCAGACAGGGTTATGGCTACACCTTC. Its protein product is CASRQGYGYTF.

The V and J genes are TRBV7-8 and TRBJ2-6, with D tentatively TRBD1 (7 bases). Germline CDR1 reads SGHVS; CDR2 reads FQNEAQ. The V gene lost 5 bases and the J gene lost 9 bases, with 11 bases spanning the gap. The CDR3 covers 13 residues. DNA of the CDR3: TGTGCCAGCAGCCGCGGGACAGACAACGTCCTGACTTTC. It yields the protein CASSRGTDNVLTF.

The rearrangement uses TRBV6-6 and TRBJ2-5; 7 nucleotides match TRBD2. V trimming: 2 bases; J trimming: 2 bases; junction bases outside the gene matches: 2. The CDR3 is 14 amino acids. Germline loops: CDR1 MNHNY, CDR2 SVGAGI (reference sequence). The CDR3 loop is CASSYGGEQETQYF. In DNA form, the CDR3 reads TGTGCCAGCAGTTACGGGGGGGAGCAAGAGACCCAGTACTTC.

V is TRBV30 and J is TRBJ1-5; 10 bases match TRBD1. Losses at the gene ends were 5 bases for V and 7 bases for J; bases not matched to a gene: 5. Germline V gene sequence: CDR1 GTSNPN, CDR2 SVGIG (reference sequence). This CDR3 is 13 amino acids long. CDR3 in DNA: TGTGCCTGGGGAGGGACAGGGGAACAGCCCCAGCATTTT. This translates into CAWGGTGEQPQHF. The whole variable domain, filled in from reference TRBV30 and TRBJ1-5, reads SQTIHQWPATLVQPVGSPLSLECTVEGTSNPNLYWYRQAAGRGLQLLFYSVGIGQISSEVPQNLSASRPQDRQFILSSKKLLLSDSGFYLCAWGGTGEQPQHFGDGTRLSIL.

The chain uses TRBV6-1 and TRBJ1-6, with D possibly being TRBD1 (5 bases). The CDR3 spans 12 residues. V lost 8 bases, J lost 7 bases, and 9 bases lay in between. Germline loops: CDR1 MNHNS, CDR2 SASEGT. Written as DNA, the CDR3 is TGTGCCAGCCAGGGCCAGAATTCACCCCTCCACTTT. Its translation is CASQGQNSPLHF.

This clone was counted once. The chain recombines TRBV9 with TRBJ2-3; 7 bases agree with TRBD1. CDR1 and CDR2 from the germline V gene are SGDLS and YYNGEE. CDR3 size: 12 residues. Trimming took 3 bases from V and 6 from J; bases not matched to a gene: 1. The DNA for the CDR3 is TGTGCCAGCAGCGAGACAGGGGATACGCAGTATTTT. This gives the protein CASSETGDTQYF.

This chain uses TRBV5-1 with TRBJ1-1; D not certain. Between the trimmed V and J ends, which lost 4 bases and 4 bases, there was a span of 14 bases. Germline loops: CDR1 SGHRS, CDR2 YFSETQ. The CDR3 runs 14 residues. The CDR3 nucleotides are TGCGCCAGCAGCACCAGCCAGGTGGGCACTGAAGCTTTCTTT. Amino acid sequence: CASSTSQVGTEAFF.

Comments on this clone: The junction does not match germline at one end; this may be a read error. The rearrangement uses TRBV11-3 and TRBJ1-1, with D perhaps TRBD1 (5 bases). Germline V gene lookup returns CDR1 SGHNT and CDR2 YENEEA. This CDR3 comprises 13 residues. DNA for the CDR3: TGTGCCAGCAGCCTAGACAGTTACACTGAAGCTTTCTTT. Protein product: CASSLDSYTEAFF.

The count of this clone is one. J is TRBJ2-1 and V is TRBV7-3, with TRBD2 identical over 12 bases. Germline-derived CDR1 and CDR2 are SGHTA and FQGTGA. The CDR3 loop spans 16 amino acids. V lost 5 bases and J lost 7; bases outside the gene matches: 9. CDR3 sequence reads: CASSPLAGGPGNEQFF. In DNA form, the CDR3 reads TGTGCCAGCAGCCCCCTAGCGGGAGGGCCGGGGAATGAGCAGTTCTTC.

This clone was recorded a few times. The V gene is TRBV7-9, the J gene TRBJ1-2; 7 bases are shared with TRBD1. This CDR3 has 13 residues. CDR1 is SEHNR and CDR2 is FQNEAQ in the germline V gene (reference sequence). V lost 5 bases, J lost 6 bases, and 6 bases stayed unmatched. The CDR3 nucleotides are TGTGCCAGCAGCGTACAGGGGTCCCATGGCTACACCTTC. Amino acids: CASSVQGSHGYTF.

The rearrangement uses TRBV7-8 and TRBJ1-2; D gene ambiguous. Germline CDR1 SGHVS, CDR2 FQNEAQ. Trimming pared 5 bases from V and 4 bases from J, leaving 17 bases between. This CDR3 has 15 amino acids. The CDR3 region has the DNA TGTGCCAGCAGCAGCGTCGGGGATCTGGTCTATGGCTACACCTTC. Translated, it gives CASSSVGDLVYGYTF.

The chain joins TRBV13 to TRBJ2-3; D perhaps matches TRBD2 (6 bases). Germline V gives CDR1 PRHDT, CDR2 FYEKMQ (reference sequence). Trimming pared 4 bases from V and 4 bases from J, leaving 30 bases between. CDR3 length: 20 residues. In nucleotides, the CDR3 is TGTGCCAGCAGCTGCGGGACCGTCAACCCCCTTTATTGCTCCGCAGATACGCAGTATTTT. Encoded protein: CASSCGTVNPLYCSADTQYF.

This CDR3 is CASSYSNFNGYTF. CDR3 sequence (DNA): TGTGCCAGCAGTTACTCGAACTTTAACGGCTACACCTTC. The chain carries TRBV6-5 and TRBJ1-2; no firm D call. This CDR3 has 13 amino acids. Per the germline V gene, CDR1 is MNHEY and CDR2 is SVGAGI. V was pared by 0 bases and J by 8 bases, with 10 bases between.

The genes are TRBV11-2 and TRBJ2-1; TRBD2 might be the D (5 bases). Germline values: CDR1 SGHAT, CDR2 FQNNGV. Trimming took off 1 base at V and 2 bases at J, with 15 bases between the two ends. The CDR3 has 17 residues. Here the CDR3 reads CASSLGLSGQTYNEQFF. The CDR3 coding sequence is TGTGCCAGCAGCTTAGGCCTAAGCGGCCAAACCTACAATGAGCAGTTCTTC.

V usage is TRBV9 and J usage is TRBJ2-3; no clear D gene. The V and J ends lost 0 bases and 9 bases respectively, with 14 bases between them. Germline CDR1 and CDR2: SGDLS and YYNGEE. CDR3 size: 14 residues. CDR3 sequence (DNA): TGTGCCAGCAGCGTAGGGGCAGAGTCGTGGACGCAGTATTTT. It yields the protein CASSVGAESWTQYF.

This clone occurred once. The chain employs TRBV4-1 and TRBJ2-1; 7 bases are a match to TRBD2. Germline V CDR1 and CDR2: MGHRA, YSYEKL. The junction had 5 bases not matched to a gene; V was cut back by 0 bases and J by 0 bases. CDR3 length: 17 amino acids. The CDR3 DNA follows: TGCGCCAGCAGCCAAGAAGCGGGAACTTCCTCCTACAATGAGCAGTTCTTC. Its translation: CASSQEAGTSSYNEQFF.

V and J are TRBV6-5 and TRBJ1-1; a possible D gene is TRBD1 (5 bases). V was clipped by 4 bases and J by 1 base, with 13 bases between them. The CDR3 is made up of 15 amino acids. Germline lookup yields CDR1 MNHEY and CDR2 SVGAGI. CDR3 sequence reads: CASSSGGSGNTEAFF. CDR3 coding DNA: TGTGCCAGCAGTTCCGGGGGAAGCGGGAACACTGAAGCTTTCTTT.

A word on this clone: Within the sample, other DNA sequences also encode this same CDR3. CDR3 DNA: TGTGCCAGCTCACTGACAGGCCCCACAGATACGCAGTATTTT. Its protein is CASSLTGPTDTQYF. The chain joins TRBV18 to TRBJ2-3, with a weak D call TRBD1 (6 bases). CDR1 is KGHSH and CDR2 is LQKENI in the germline V gene. The CDR3 has 14 residues. V lost 4 bases, J lost 2 bases, and 10 bases lay in between. Filled out from reference TRBV18 and TRBJ2-3, the complete variable domain reads NAGVMQNPRHLVRRRGQEARLRCSPMKGHSHVYWYRQLPEEGLKFMVYLQKENIIDESGMPKERFSAEFPKEGPSILRIQQVVRGDSAAYFCASSLTGPTDTQYFGPGTRLTVL.

This clone was observed a handful of times. The chain couples TRBV5-1 to TRBJ2-2; perhaps TRBD2 as D (5 bases). The germline V gene has CDR1 SGHRS and CDR2 YFSETQ. V was shortened by 0 bases and J by 1 base, with 19 bases between the two germline ends. This CDR3 spans 19 amino acids. CDR3 coding DNA: TGCGCCAGCAGCTTGGCCTTTGTCTATCTGCGGGTGAACACCGGGGAGCTGTTTTTT. This gives the protein CASSLAFVYLRVNTGELFF.

V is TRBV28 and J is TRBJ2-7, with 8 bases aligning to TRBD1. Trimming at V came to 6 bases and at J to 0 bases, leaving 7 bases not matched to a gene. The CDR3 is 15 amino acids. Germline-derived CDR1 and CDR2 are MDHEN and SYDVKM. The DNA for the CDR3 is TGTGCCAGCAGCTTGACAGGGGCTACCTCCTACGAGCAGTACTTC. It specifies CASSLTGATSYEQYF. The full variable domain, its missing parts supplied by reference TRBV28 and TRBJ2-7, is DVKVTQSSRYLVKRTGEKVFLECVQDMDHENMFWYRQDPGLGLRLIYFSYDVKMKEKGDIPEGYSVSREKKERFSLILESASTNQTSMYLCASSLTGATSYEQYFGPGTRLTVT.

The chain is built from TRBV6-4 and TRBJ2-3; D might be TRBD2 (5 bases). Germline V gene sequence: CDR1 MRHNA, CDR2 SNTAGT. The V end lost 6 bases, the J end lost 4 bases, and 14 bases lay between the germline ends. The CDR3 totals 14 residues. The CDR3 region is CASRAGPESDTQYF. For the CDR3, the DNA is TGTGCCAGCAGGGCGGGCCCCGAGTCAGATACGCAGTATTTT.

The chain couples TRBV9 to TRBJ2-5; D call uncertain. This CDR3 is built from 14 residues. Per germline, CDR1 SGDLS and CDR2 YYNGEE. The germline V and J ends were trimmed by 4 bases and 0 bases, with 10 bases remaining between them. The CDR3 DNA is TGTGCCAGCAGCTCCAGGATAAACCAAGAGACCCAGTACTTC. Its protein product is CASSSRINQETQYF. Filled out from reference TRBV9 and TRBJ2-5, the complete variable domain reads DSGVTQTPKHLITATGQRVTLRCSPRSGDLSVYWYQQSLDQGLQFLIQYYNGEERAKGNILERFSAQQFPDLHSELNLSSLELGDSALYFCASSSRINQETQYFGPGTRLLVL.

To note about this clone: The junction differs from germline at one of its ends, possibly a read error. This chain connects TRBV7-9 to TRBJ2-2; TRBD2 aligns across 14 bases. Germline CDR1 SEHNR, CDR2 FQNEAQ (reference sequence). The CDR3 runs to 17 residues. CDR3 nucleotides: TGTTCCAGCAGCTCCCCCGGGACTAGCGGGGGCACCGGGGAGCTGTTTTTT. It is translated as CSSSSPGTSGGTGELFF.